The 23 T cell receptor beta chains in this list originate from one sample, sequenced in a study of cytomegalovirus exposure and HLA in healthy donors. The PCR contained 60 Vbeta and 13 Jbeta primers. Produced via immunoSEQ multiplex PCR; TCRdb's table is partial and in-frame only. There are 65,000 to 85,000 clones in the sample; about nine tenths occur only once, and 1.5% to 2% lies in the top ten. The source material was PBMCs. These receptors originate from a woman in her 30s in good health and CMV-seronegative.

The chain links TRBV11-3 to TRBJ2-1; no clear D gene. CDR3 length equals 14 residues. The germline V gene encodes CDR1 SGHNT and CDR2 YENEEA. Trimming stripped 4 bases from V and 15 bases from J, with 22 bases between. The CDR3, as DNA: TGTGCCAGCAGCTCCCCTTCTATCTACCCCCGTTTGTTCTTC. This gives the protein CASSSPSIYPRLFF.

As concerns this clone: The same CDR3 also results from other DNA sequences found in this sample. The rearrangement joins TRBV29-1 to TRBJ2-7, with D perhaps matching TRBD2 (6 bases). The V gene lost 1 base and the J gene lost 4 bases, with 8 bases spanning the gap. CDR1 SQVTM and CDR2 ANQGSEA come from the germline V gene. The CDR3 extends over 12 amino acids. CDR3: CSVEVADYEQYF. In DNA form, the CDR3 reads TGCAGCGTTGAAGTAGCGGATTACGAGCAGTACTTC.

For this clone: Within the sample, other DNA sequences also encode this same CDR3. The chain uses TRBV19 and TRBJ2-5; 9 bases are a match to TRBD1. Germline V gene data show CDR1 as LNHDA and CDR2 as SQIVND (reference sequence). Germline trimming cut 9 bases from V and 2 bases from J; bases unmatched to any gene: 4. The CDR3 sequence is 13 residues long. CDR3 bases: TGTGCCAGCCGAGACAGGGGGCAAGAGACCCAGTACTTC. Protein product: CASRDRGQETQYF.

The chain links TRBV7-9 to TRBJ2-3; TRBD2 agrees at 12 bases. From germline, CDR1 is SEHNR and CDR2 FQNEAQ (reference sequence). This CDR3 has 17 residues. V lost 4 bases, J lost 2 bases, and 7 bases stayed unmatched. CDR3 residues: CASSYNLAGGYTDTQYF. The CDR3 DNA reads TGTGCCAGCAGCTACAATCTAGCGGGAGGGTACACAGATACGCAGTATTTT.

The gene calls are TRBV5-6 and TRBJ2-5, with 11 bases that match TRBD2. Germline trimming cut 4 bases from V and 5 bases from J; bases unmatched to any gene: 7. This CDR3 contains 15 residues. CDR1 and CDR2 (germline): SGHDT, YYEEEE. The CDR3 nucleotides are TGTGCCAGCAGCCCTGGGGCTAGCGGGGGGGAGACCCAGTACTTC. It encodes CASSPGASGGETQYF.

The rearrangement links TRBV2 to TRBJ1-2, with TRBD1 matching over 8 bases. Germline values: CDR1 SNHLY, CDR2 FYNNEI. Losses at the gene ends were 4 bases for V and 5 bases for J; bases not matched to a gene: 6. There are 14 residues in the CDR3. CDR3 sequence: CASSGTGGTYGYTF. CDR3 nucleotides: TGTGCCAGCAGTGGTACAGGGGGAACGTATGGCTACACCTTC.

This chain joins TRBV5-6 and TRBJ2-1, with D maybe TRBD1 (6 bases). Per germline, CDR1 SGHDT and CDR2 YYEEEE. This CDR3 spans 14 amino acids. V was cut by 3 bases and J by 2 bases, with 9 bases left in between. The DNA of the CDR3 is TGTGCCAGCAGCTCGGGACAAACCTACAATGAGCAGTTCTTC. It encodes CASSSGQTYNEQFF.

The V and J genes are TRBV7-8 and TRBJ1-3, with no clear D. The CDR3 totals 14 residues. From germline, CDR1 is SGHVS and CDR2 FQNEAQ. V was clipped by 0 bases and J by 0 bases, with 3 bases between them. CDR3 protein: CASSLAASGNTIYF. CDR3 DNA: TGTGCCAGCAGCTTAGCGGCCTCTGGAAACACCATATATTTT.

CDR3: CASSALAEITDTQYF. DNA of the CDR3: TGTGCCAGCAGTGCTCTAGCGGAAATCACAGATACGCAGTATTTT. V and J are TRBV6-4 and TRBJ2-3; 7 bases agree with TRBD2. Trimming removed 4 bases from V and 2 bases from J; junction bases left unmatched: 6. This CDR3 spans 15 amino acids. Germline V gene data show CDR1 as MRHNA and CDR2 as SNTAGT.

The CDR3 DNA follows: TGTGCCAGCTCGGCAGCCGACAGCTCCTACGAGCAGTACTTC. Protein sequence: CASSAADSSYEQYF. The genes are TRBV18 and TRBJ2-7; D possibly corresponds to TRBD1 (5 bases). CDR3 size: 14 residues. Trimming left V 6 bases short and J 0 bases short, with 12 bases between. Germline loops: CDR1 KGHSH, CDR2 LQKENI.

The genes are TRBV30 and TRBJ1-6; D remains unclear. Germline loops: CDR1 GTSNPN, CDR2 SVGIG (reference sequence). The length of the CDR3 is 15 residues. With 3 bases removed from V and 7 bases from J, the gap between germline ends came to 16 bases. CDR3 amino acids: CAWRREAPLNSPLHF. For the CDR3, the DNA is TGTGCCTGGAGGCGTGAAGCTCCATTGAATTCACCCCTCCACTTT.

V usage is TRBV7-9 and J usage is TRBJ1-4; possibly TRBD1 for D (5 bases). Trimming stripped 1 base from V and 8 bases from J, with 11 bases between. The CDR3 has 14 residues. CDR1 is SEHNR, CDR2 FQNEAQ, per germline (reference sequence). CDR3 in DNA: TGTGCCAGCAGCTTAGAGGGGTTGGGGGAAAAACTGTTTTTT. Protein sequence: CASSLEGLGEKLFF. Full variable domain (missing parts from reference TRBV7-9 and TRBJ1-4): DTGVSQNPRHKITKRGQNVTFRCDPISEHNRLYWYRQTLGQGPEFLTYFQNEAQLEKSRLLSDRFSAERPKGSFSTLEIQRTEQGDSAMYLCASSLEGLGEKLFFGSGTQLSVL.

The V gene is TRBV7-2, the J gene TRBJ1-6, with D possibly TRBD1 on 6 matching bases. The V gene's germline CDR1 is SGHTA and CDR2 FQGNSA. This CDR3 contains 14 residues. Trimming took off 5 bases at V and 7 bases at J, with 12 bases between the two ends. CDR3 amino acids: CASSPTGSNSPLHF. CDR3 nucleotide sequence: TGTGCCAGCAGCCCAACAGGGTCCAATTCACCCCTCCACTTT. The whole variable domain, filled in from reference TRBV7-2 and TRBJ1-6, reads GAGVSQSPSNKVTEKGKDVELRCDPISGHTALYWYRQSLGQGLEFLIYFQGNSAPDKSGLPSDRFSAERTGGSVSTLTIQRTQQEDSAVYLCASSPTGSNSPLHFGNGTRLTVT.

This clone was seen a handful of times. V gene TRBV19 combines with J gene TRBJ2-1; D is perhaps TRBD2 (6 bases). CDR1 and CDR2 (germline): LNHDA, SQIVND (reference sequence). The CDR3 loop spans 16 amino acids. With 0 bases removed from V and 0 bases from J, the gap between germline ends came to 9 bases. The CDR3: CASSIDGGNSYNEQFF. CDR3 DNA: TGTGCCAGTAGTATAGATGGCGGGAACTCCTACAATGAGCAGTTCTTC.

The chain links TRBV7-3 to TRBJ1-5; no clear D. Per the germline V gene, CDR1 is SGHTA and CDR2 is FQGTGA. The CDR3 consists of 14 residues. Trimming shortened V by 4 bases and J by 4 bases, and 11 bases separated the two germline ends. The CDR3: CASSSFRGNQPQHF. The CDR3 region has the DNA TGTGCCAGCAGCTCCTTCCGGGGTAATCAGCCCCAGCATTTT.

The chain combines TRBV7-2 with TRBJ2-7; TRBD2 matches 9 bases. The V segment lost 3 bases and the J segment 2 bases; nucleotides outside the gene matches: 8. The CDR3 totals 16 residues. Germline CDR1 is SGHTA and CDR2 is FQGNSA. CDR3 protein: CASSLVGSGSPYEQYF. CDR3 bases: TGTGCCAGCAGCTTGGTGGGTAGCGGGAGCCCCTACGAGCAGTACTTC.

The chain has TRBV19 and TRBJ2-2, with TRBD1 matching 10 bases. The ends lost 9 bases at V and 6 bases at J; junction bases unmatched: 13. The germline V gene has CDR1 LNHDA and CDR2 SQIVND (reference sequence). CDR3 length: 16 amino acids. The CDR3 sequence is CASGLGTGDVAGELFF. CDR3 bases: TGTGCCAGCGGCCTGGGGACAGGGGACGTGGCCGGGGAGCTGTTTTTT.

This clone was seen only once. This chain uses TRBV28 with TRBJ2-3; 7 bases are shared with TRBD2. Per germline, CDR1 MDHEN and CDR2 SYDVKM. This CDR3 has 16 residues. V dropped 2 bases and J dropped 2; count of bases not matched to a gene: 7. The CDR3 protein is CASSLISRELTDTQYF. In DNA form, the CDR3 reads TGTGCCAGCAGTTTAATCTCGCGGGAGCTCACAGATACGCAGTATTTT.

The chain recombines TRBV11-2 with TRBJ2-5, with a possible D match to TRBD1 (5 bases). Between the trimmed V and J ends, which lost 1 base and 3 bases, there was a span of 9 bases. The CDR3 spans 14 residues. The V gene's germline CDR1 is SGHAT and CDR2 FQNNGV. The CDR3 region is CASSLGAREETQYF. Written as DNA, the CDR3 is TGTGCCAGCAGCTTAGGTGCCAGGGAAGAGACCCAGTACTTC.

The J gene is TRBJ2-7, the V gene TRBV11-2, with 8 bases fitting TRBD2. Trimming removed 5 bases from V and 2 bases from J; junction bases left unmatched: 8. The CDR3 runs to 15 residues. The germline CDR1 and CDR2 sequences are SGHAT and FQNNGV. For the CDR3, the DNA is TGTGCCAGCAGCCTCCATAGCGGGATAACCTACGAGCAGTACTTC. Its translation is CASSLHSGITYEQYF.

The chain employs TRBV10-3 and TRBJ1-3, with D possibly matching TRBD1 (5 bases). The germline gives CDR1 ENHRY, CDR2 SYGVKD. The CDR3 is made up of 14 amino acids. V was clipped by 3 bases and J by 4 bases, with 10 bases between them. The CDR3 loop reads CAISDGGAGNTIYF. CDR3 DNA sequence: TGTGCCATCAGTGACGGAGGGGCCGGAAACACCATATATTTT.

The V gene is TRBV27, the J gene TRBJ2-7; 7 nucleotides align to TRBD2. Germline V gene data show CDR1 as MNHEY and CDR2 as SMNVEV (reference sequence). CDR3 length: 15 amino acids. V trimming: 5 bases; J trimming: 3 bases; junction bases outside the gene matches: 10. The CDR3 reads CASSPSPAGFYEQYF. The CDR3 DNA reads TGTGCCAGCAGTCCCAGTCCAGCGGGATTCTACGAGCAGTACTTC.

This chain connects TRBV19 to TRBJ2-6; D is possibly TRBD1 (6 bases). Germline assignment: CDR1 LNHDA and CDR2 SQIVND (reference sequence). This CDR3 is built from 17 residues. Trimming removed 0 bases at V and 9 bases at J, with 18 bases between. CDR3 bases: TGTGCCAGTAGTATAGATTTCAAGGGCAGGGGCTTCAACGTCCTGACTTTC. This sequence encodes CASSIDFKGRGFNVLTF.